A selection of T cell receptor beta chains follows, all from one sample in a study of cytomegalovirus exposure and HLA in healthy donors. Assay: immunoSEQ multiplex PCR; the TCRdb copy retains only in-frame clones and omits some. The data contain about 130,000 clones, roughly 78% of them singletons. The sequenced sample was PBMCs. The receptors stem from a man aged 40-49 years in good health and CMV-seropositive. Both conserved end residues are part of each CDR3. A D gene is named only where the DNA matches it firmly. A row's size may be missing; if present it is once, few, many or a size class.

TRBJ2-7,TRBV29-1,few,17,TRBD1,TGCAGCGTTGAAGAGACCGCGGGACAGGGCCAGGGGTACGAGCAGTACTTC,CSVEETAGQGQGYEQYF
TRBJ2-5,TRBV4-1,few,15,NA,TGCGCCAGCAGCCAAGTGGGCTCGACCCAAGAGACCCAGTACTTC,CASSQVGSTQETQYF
TRBJ2-7,TRBV10-1,NA,16,TRBD2,TGCGCCAGCAGTGAGTCTTTAGCGGGCCTCTCCTACGAGCAGTACTTC,CASSESLAGLSYEQYF
TRBJ1-3,TRBV2,NA,14,NA,TGTGCCAGCAGGGGCCAGCTCTCTGGAAACACCATATATTTT,CASRGQLSGNTIYF
TRBJ2-1,TRBV2,NA,14,NA,TGTGCCAGCAAGTATTCCACACCCGGGGATGAGCAGTTCTTC,CASKYSTPGDEQFF
TRBJ1-2,TRBV6-1,NA,15,NA,TGTGCCAGCAGTGATTTGGGCATAAAGCACTATGGCTACACCTTC,CASSDLGIKHYGYTF
TRBJ1-4,TRBV7-9,NA,12,TRBD1,TGTGCCAGCATGGCAGGGGGGGAAAAACTGTTTTTT,CASMAGGEKLFF
TRBJ1-1,TRBV5-6,NA,13,NA,TGTGCCAGCAGCTTAGGACTGCACACTGAAGCTTTCTTT,CASSLGLHTEAFF
TRBJ1-1,TRBV4-2,NA,15,NA,TGTGCCAGCAGCCAAGAAGGTTATCAGGACACTGAAGCTTTCTTT,CASSQEGYQDTEAFF
TRBJ2-1,TRBV7-3,NA,17,TRBD2,TGTGCCAGCAGCCCCCGGACTAGCGGGAGATCTTTCAATGAGCAGTTCTTC,CASSPRTSGRSFNEQFF